This TCR beta chain was captured by sequencing in a study of post-analysis software for immune sequencing data. Study details: Multiple sclerosis in the patients followed relapsing-remitting, secondary progressive and progressive-relapsing courses. Study-level points and caveats: In patients, TRBV5-6, TRBV5-1 and TRBV20-1 belonged to roughly five TRBV segments found more frequently than in controls. Normalized Chao1 diversity in multiple sclerosis patients fell significantly below that of controls. Samples prepared in the same batch strongly co-clustered by F measure.

This clonotype was found a few times. The antigen is not known. Prepared TCR beta cDNA libraries contained unique molecular identifiers. T cells numbering about 0.9 to 10 million yielded cDNA molecules that totaled approximately 500,000. TCRdb itself ran the PCR reads through MiXCR, one entry per CDR3 protein. Of hundreds of thousands of distinct CDR3 sequences in the sample, 53% are singletons; the top ten hold about 4.8%. The germline V gene has CDR1 ENHRY and CDR2 SYGVKD. The CDR3 is 14 amino acids. Between the trimmed V and J ends, which lost 7 bases and 0 bases, there was a span of 12 bases. The sequenced material came from blood. This chain connects TRBV10-3 to TRBJ1-2; a weak D match, TRBD1 (6 bases). This receptor was identified in a girl aged 5-17 years with multiple sclerosis. In nucleotides, the CDR3 is TGTGCCATCAAGCAACAGGGCCCTAACTATGGCTACACCTTC. Translation gives CAIKQQGPNYGYTF.